This T cell receptor beta chain was captured by sequencing in a study of blood T cell repertoires in COVID-19. Germline V gene sequence: CDR1 LGHNA, CDR2 YSLEER. The CDR3 contains 14 residues. Trimming at V came to 0 bases and at J to 9 bases, leaving 4 bases not matched to a gene. Assay used: immunoSEQ multiplex PCR; TCRdb lists only in-frame clones, some missing. The data contain some 170,000 clones, about 90% of them seen just once; the ten biggest clones take up 1% to 1.5%. The chain is built from TRBV4-3 and TRBJ2-1, with 8 bases identical to TRBD1. The source is a human donor with acute COVID-19. The donor label of this sample is uncertain. The sample comprised PBMCs or T cells enriched from blood (not recorded which). In nucleotides, the CDR3 is TGCGCCAGCAGCCAAGAAGACAGGGGTATTGAGCAGTTCTTC. Translated: CASSQEDRGIEQFF.